Detailed here is one TCR beta chain. Its antigen is currently not known. Base qualities are not at hand, and no much larger clone is one base apart. The CDR3 sequence holds 14 residues, the cysteine and phenylalanine included. The kept DNA is CDR3 alone, 42 bases in frame from the first base. For this chain, trimming is 0 bases at the V end and 5 bases at the J end, and the number of junction bases without a gene match is 2. Based on the germline V gene (reference sequence), the CDR1 and CDR2 sequences are SGHNT and YYREEE. This record comes from a study of cytomegalovirus exposure and HLA in healthy donors (dated by TCRdb to about 2017). A note on the overall study: An earlier analysis of several hundred of the donors reported roughly 300 Gb of sequence data and about 100 million unique TCR beta sequences from 150 million to 200 million T cells. Approximately 300 gigabases of sequencing data and around 85 million unique TCR sequences made up an early release that covered roughly 670 HLA-typed donors. Among the roughly 430 genotyped donors, approximately 81% belonged to the genetic ancestry cluster associated with self-reported Caucasian donors. The study aimed to test whether signatures of past pathogen exposure could be identified by cataloging public T cell receptors. The study used immunosequencing to profile the T cell repertoires of 600 to 850 subjects and linked those repertoires to cytomegalovirus serostatus. In addition to the first cohort of 666 subjects, a separate validation cohort of 130 or so different subjects was used. To predict cytomegalovirus infection status, the study brought together high-throughput TCR immunosequencing, statistical association of individual TCRs with disease status, and machine learning. In a later analysis, previously published TCR beta repertoires from about 640 donors were re-analyzed and high-resolution HLA genotyping was added so that TCR occurrence patterns could be studied. In the later analysis, no new phenotypic data were used to find candidate immune exposures; instead, reliance was placed on TCR beta sequences and their occurrence across donors. An earlier analysis of around 540 of the donors applied high-throughput TCR beta sequencing to assess whether each TCR beta V gene segment acted as functional or pseudogenic. Donor age, sex, ethnicity and CMV serostatus were compiled together with the repertoire data. A later genetic analysis took genome-wide SNP genotypes for about three fifths of the roughly 700 donors and used that subset as a discovery cohort. All discovery cohort repertoires had been generated on a single sequencing platform. Both class I and class II loci were covered by HLA typing, at four-digit resolution. The number of donors typed differed by locus, with 629-630 for A, B, C, DRB1 and DQB1, about 500 for DQA1, 600 to 610 for DPA1, and 450 to 480 for DPB1. Roughly five DR-DQ haplotypes were handled as single units for association and clustering because linkage in the cohort was strong. Among about 370 genotyped donors of the cohort, an average of about 220,000 unique TCR beta nucleotide sequences was sequenced per donor, of which roughly 17% were non-productive. Summary of the overall study and its limitations: A later analysis found that TCR association rates varied across HLA loci, with DRB1 alleles showing the most associated TCRs and HLA-C alleles the fewest. Specific HLA alleles were associated with 15,000 to 20,000 TCR beta sequences at a false discovery rate of 0.05 in a later analysis. Broadly in line with IMGT annotations, most TCR beta V segments showed up in productive rearrangements about 87% or about 30% of the time in an earlier analysis of about 500 of the donors. Cytomegalovirus status was reported to be diagnosed by the classifier with high specificity and sensitivity in both the original and validation cohorts. According to a later genetic analysis, donors in an Asian-associated ancestry cluster had fewer N-insertions in productive TCRs than the approximately 650-donor mean. Because HLA typing was missing for some donors at each locus, association tests included only the typed subset. For the cohort, immune exposure information was limited to CMV serostatus. A few of the identified cytomegalovirus-associated TCR beta chains were confirmed in vitro to be specific for cytomegalovirus antigens. Because counts were too low, around 18 rarely observed V segments, including chromosome 9 orphons, were left out of the earlier analysis of about 500 of the donors. A further reported finding was that TCR beta sequences accurately predicted the HLA-A and HLA-B alleles for most subjects in the first cohort. The 87-base-pair reads could not distinguish some IMGT-functional V segments, including TRBV6-2 and TRBV6-3, so those segments were excluded. A cluster of highly shared sequence variants was judged likely to represent a technical artifact of the sequencing pipeline. According to a later analysis, parvovirus B19, influenza, CMV and Epstein-Barr virus appeared linked to several top co-occurrence clusters. In a later genetic analysis, a missense DCLRE1C variant was associated with V-gene and J-gene trimming of TCR beta chains, and the association was replicated in an independent cohort. Correlated functional status among segregating V segments might be attributable to linkage disequilibrium, but an unknown experimental factor could not be ruled out. Assigning TCR associations to individual alleles was difficult when HLA alleles, especially DR and DQ, strongly co-occurred. Most TCR sequences were seen in very few donors, while some public TCRs were found in many individuals. In a later analysis, most CMV-associated TCR beta chains were found to appear HLA-restricted, with HLA associations seemingly driven largely by CMV exposure. In a later analysis, HLA-associated TCR beta chains showed more clonal expansion and lower generation probabilities than non-associated chains that were equally common. The study gave a list of 150 to 200 TCR beta chains associated with cytomegalovirus. It was suggested by the authors that the approach could potentially be generalized to other disease states and immunological phenotypes. Sequencing depth was assumed to be roughly uniform across donors in the presence/absence analyses, though that assumption may not hold. Only TCR beta chains were sequenced in this cohort, and the absence of alpha or paired-chain data limited detectable features.

In total, roughly 670 healthy bone marrow donors made up the cohort. At the time of sampling, every cohort member was nominally healthy, though immune exposures that went unrecorded were likely present. The donor was CMV seronegative and was included in the group of about 350 seronegative cohort members. Each donor provided a peripheral blood sample, and peripheral blood mononuclear cells were used for TCR beta sequencing. The Qiagen DNeasy Blood Extraction Kit was used to extract genomic DNA from the blood cell samples. The library was made by the immunoSEQ multiplex PCR assay. For the multiplex PCR, a mixture combining 60 forward primers for TCR Vbeta segments and 13 reverse primers for TCR Jbeta segments was used. The CDR3 region of rearranged TCR beta genes was amplified from genomic DNA by a multiplex PCR assay. The Illumina HiSeq System was used to sequence the amplified TCR beta libraries as 87-base-pair reads. The paper's processing steps were these. Across the 500 to 850 repertoires, a later analysis counted tens of millions of unique TCR beta chains, 9 million to 14 million of which were shared by at least two donors. Raw reads were error-corrected and collapsed into unique sequences by a nearest-neighbor algorithm in which closely related sequences were merged to remove PCR and sequencing errors. To assign V, D and J gene segments, CDR3 sequences were aligned to IMGT reference sequences. For a sequence to be retained, a match of at least six nucleotides to both a V gene segment and a J gene segment was required. Rearrangements were classified as productive when the CDR3 lacked stop codons and remained in frame with V and J, and all other rearrangements were classified as non-productive. CDR3 was defined by IMGT convention, running from the second conserved V-encoded cysteine to the conserved J-encoded phenylalanine. In an earlier analysis of more than 550 of the donors, sequences lacking an unambiguous match to a single V gene segment were excluded. In an earlier analysis of 587 of the donors, V segments were called functional above 56.7% productive rearrangements and were called segregating when the between-donor standard deviation exceeded 5%. A statistical classification framework was built for diagnosing cytomegalovirus status from the catalog of TCR beta chain sequences. In a later analysis, V and J genes were assigned by comparing TCR nucleotide sequences against IMGT/GENE-DB human TR gene sequences. In a later analysis, CDR3 sequences and most-parsimonious VDJ recombination scenarios were assigned using the TCRdist pipeline. In a later analysis, each TCR beta chain was defined by its CDR3 amino acid sequence together with its V-gene family, and reads without a unique V-gene family were excluded. In a later analysis, 500 to 650 highly shared, low-generation-probability nucleotide sequences were removed to address suspected cross-contamination and a sequencing artifact. In a later analysis, a clonal expansion index for each public chain was calculated from normalized within-repertoire ranks of inferred template counts. Generation probabilities in a later analysis came from a VDJ recombination model fitted to out-of-frame rearrangements, and those results were checked against IGoR. In a later analysis, TCR-TCR, TCR-HLA and TCR-CMV co-occurrence was scored with hypergeometric tests, and a repertoire-size bias correction was applied to TCR pairs. False discovery rates were estimated in a later analysis by permuting HLA or CMV assignments 20 times. In a later analysis, co-occurring TCRs were grouped using DBSCAN, and TCRdist sequence similarity was added for clustering within HLA-allele-positive subsets. For co-occurrence clustering, repertoires with fewer than 30,000 or more than 120,000 public chains were excluded, along with five repertoires with anomalous nucleotide sharing. TCRdb obtained this table from immuneACCESS and retained in-frame rearrangements with V and J assigned. These tables miss some clones; where compared with another copy, unresolved V genes account for less than half of the shortfall, and the remainder is unexplained. V and J calls and clone size are those listed in that table; D and trimming were worked out from the DNA. This sample lists approximately 100,000 clones; approximately 70% were detected once. The ten largest clones take up 0.65% to 0.85% of the sample.

Specimen: PBMCs. The chain is made from TRBV5-4 and TRBJ2-3, with 8 central nucleotides matching TRBD1. This clonotype originated in a boy under 18 in good health and CMV-seronegative. The CDR3 here reads CASSLEQGVDTQYF. The DNA reads TGTGCCAGCAGCTTGGAACAGGGGGTAGATACGCAGTATTTT.